This TCR beta chain was recovered during a study of CD8 T cells in ankylosing spondylitis. TCRdb passed the 5' RACE reads through MiXCR, listing each CDR3 protein once. The sample has tens of thousands of distinct CDR3 sequences, 7.2% seen once. Germline lookup yields CDR1 SGHTA and CDR2 FQGNSA. The CDR3 is 16 residues long. Trimming removed 5 bases from V and 5 bases from J; junction bases left unmatched: 6. The sequence was obtained from a male donor with ankylosing spondylitis or in good health (not recorded which). Sequenced sample: blood, either unsorted or a sorted T cell fraction (not recorded which). The chain links TRBV7-2 to TRBJ2-5, with 15 positions matching TRBD2. This CDR3 reads CASSTGLAGGGETQYF. The DNA for the CDR3 is TGTGCCAGCAGCACGGGACTAGCGGGAGGCGGGGAGACCCAGTACTTC.